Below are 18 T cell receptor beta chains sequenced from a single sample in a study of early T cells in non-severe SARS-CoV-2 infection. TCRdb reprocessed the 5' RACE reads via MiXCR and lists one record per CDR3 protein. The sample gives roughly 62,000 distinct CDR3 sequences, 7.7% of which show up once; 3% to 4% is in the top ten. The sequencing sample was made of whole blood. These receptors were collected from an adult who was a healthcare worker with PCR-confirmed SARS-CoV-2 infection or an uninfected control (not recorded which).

The CDR3 is CAITKTSGAKNIQYF. The CDR3 DNA follows: TGTGCCATCACCAAGACTAGCGGAGCCAAAAACATTCAGTACTTC. The gene calls are TRBV10-3 and TRBJ2-4; 9 bases fit TRBD2. Trimming removed 7 bases from V and 0 bases from J; junction bases left unmatched: 4. CDR1 and CDR2 from the germline V gene are ENHRY and SYGVKD. CDR3 length equals 15 residues.

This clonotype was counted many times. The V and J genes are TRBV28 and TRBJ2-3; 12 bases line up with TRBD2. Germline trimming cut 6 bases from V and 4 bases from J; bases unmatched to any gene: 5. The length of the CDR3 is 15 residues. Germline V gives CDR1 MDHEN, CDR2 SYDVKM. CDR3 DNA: TGTGCCAGCAGCCCGACTAGCGGGAGAGCAGATACGCAGTATTTT. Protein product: CASSPTSGRADTQYF. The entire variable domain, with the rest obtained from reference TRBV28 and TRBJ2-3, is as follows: DVKVTQSSRYLVKRTGEKVFLECVQDMDHENMFWYRQDPGLGLRLIYFSYDVKMKEKGDIPEGYSVSREKKERFSLILESASTNQTSMYLCASSPTSGRADTQYFGPGTRLTVL.

The CDR3 reads CASSGTLPTYEQYF. The CDR3 DNA sequence: TGTGCCAGCAGTGGGACTTTACCAACCTACGAGCAGTACTTC. V gene TRBV28 combines with J gene TRBJ2-7, with a tentative D call TRBD2 (6 bases). The CDR3 length is 14 residues. Germline CDR1 MDHEN, CDR2 SYDVKM. The V end lost 5 bases, the J end lost 2 bases, and 13 bases lay between the germline ends.

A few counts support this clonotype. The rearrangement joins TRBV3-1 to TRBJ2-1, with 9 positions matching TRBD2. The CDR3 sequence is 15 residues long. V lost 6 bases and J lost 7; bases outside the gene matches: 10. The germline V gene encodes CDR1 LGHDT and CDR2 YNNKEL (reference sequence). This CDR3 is CASSPRAGGWNEQFF. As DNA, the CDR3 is TGTGCCAGCAGTCCCCGGGCGGGAGGGTGGAATGAGCAGTTCTTC.

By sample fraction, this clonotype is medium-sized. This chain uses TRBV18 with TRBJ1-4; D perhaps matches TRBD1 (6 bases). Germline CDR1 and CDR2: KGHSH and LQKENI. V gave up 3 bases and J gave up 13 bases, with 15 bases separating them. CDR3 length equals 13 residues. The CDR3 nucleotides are TGTGCCAGCTCACCGGCTGCGGGACACTCACTGTTTTTT. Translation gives CASSPAAGHSLFF.

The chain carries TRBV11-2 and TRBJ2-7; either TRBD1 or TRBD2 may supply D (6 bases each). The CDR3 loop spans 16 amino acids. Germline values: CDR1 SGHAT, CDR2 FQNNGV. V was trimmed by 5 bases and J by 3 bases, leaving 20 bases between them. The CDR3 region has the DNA TGTGCCAGCAGCCCGGGGGTTGGAGGGGGTTTCTACGAGCAGTACTTC. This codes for CASSPGVGGGFYEQYF.

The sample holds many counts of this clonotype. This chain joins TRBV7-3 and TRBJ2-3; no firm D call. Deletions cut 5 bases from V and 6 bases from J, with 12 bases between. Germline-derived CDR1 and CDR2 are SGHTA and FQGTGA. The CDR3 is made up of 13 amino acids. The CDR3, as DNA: TGTGCCAGCAGCCCGAGCCGTGGGGATACGCAGTATTTT. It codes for CASSPSRGDTQYF.

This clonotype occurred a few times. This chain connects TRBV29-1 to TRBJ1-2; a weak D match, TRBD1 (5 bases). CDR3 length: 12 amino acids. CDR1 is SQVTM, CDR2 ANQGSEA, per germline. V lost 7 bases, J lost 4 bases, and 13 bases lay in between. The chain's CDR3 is CSAPHGGYGYTF. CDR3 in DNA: TGCAGCGCTCCCCACGGGGGCTATGGCTACACCTTC.

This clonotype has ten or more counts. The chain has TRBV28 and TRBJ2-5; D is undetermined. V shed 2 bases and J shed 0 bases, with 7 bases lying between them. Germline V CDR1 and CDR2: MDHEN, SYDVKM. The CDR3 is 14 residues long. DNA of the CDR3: TGTGCCAGCAGTTTAAGCCCCCACCAAGAGACCCAGTACTTC. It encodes CASSLSPHQETQYF.

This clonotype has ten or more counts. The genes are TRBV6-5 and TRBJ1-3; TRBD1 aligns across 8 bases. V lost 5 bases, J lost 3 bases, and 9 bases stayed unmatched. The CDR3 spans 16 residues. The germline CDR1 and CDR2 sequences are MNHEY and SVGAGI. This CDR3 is CASSEHRGTVGNTIYF. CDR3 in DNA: TGTGCCAGCAGTGAACACAGGGGGACGGTTGGAAACACCATATATTTT.

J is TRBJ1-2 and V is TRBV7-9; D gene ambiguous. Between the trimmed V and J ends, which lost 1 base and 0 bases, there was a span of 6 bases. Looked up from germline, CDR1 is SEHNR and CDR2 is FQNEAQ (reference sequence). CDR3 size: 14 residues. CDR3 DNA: TGTGCCAGCAGCTTAGGGGCAGCTAACTATGGCTACACCTTC. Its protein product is CASSLGAANYGYTF.

CDR3 coding DNA: TGTGCCAGCAGTCCTTTGACAGGGTCCTACAATGAGCAGTTCTTC. It encodes CASSPLTGSYNEQFF. V usage is TRBV6-1 and J usage is TRBJ2-1; 7 nucleotides agree with TRBD1. The V gene end was trimmed by 5 bases and the J gene end by 1 base; junction bases not matched to a gene: 5. CDR1 and CDR2 (germline): MNHNS, SASEGT. The CDR3 extends over 15 amino acids.

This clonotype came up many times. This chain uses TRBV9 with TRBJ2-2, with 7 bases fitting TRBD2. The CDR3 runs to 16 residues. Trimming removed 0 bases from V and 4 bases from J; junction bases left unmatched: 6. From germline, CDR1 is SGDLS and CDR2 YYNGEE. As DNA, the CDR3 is TGTGCCAGCAGCGTAGAAAGCGGGGACCGCACCGGGGAGCTGTTTTTT. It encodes CASSVESGDRTGELFF.

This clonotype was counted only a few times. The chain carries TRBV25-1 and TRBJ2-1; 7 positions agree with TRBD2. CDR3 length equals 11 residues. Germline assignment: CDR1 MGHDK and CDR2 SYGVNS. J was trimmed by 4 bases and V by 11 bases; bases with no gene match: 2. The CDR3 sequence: CAVLAYNEQFF. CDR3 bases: TGTGCCGTACTAGCGTACAATGAGCAGTTCTTC.

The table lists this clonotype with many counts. The CDR3 loop is CASSQDHLEAYQETQYF. The CDR3 nucleotides read TGCGCCAGCAGCCAAGATCACCTGGAGGCGTACCAAGAGACCCAGTACTTC. The chain couples TRBV4-1 to TRBJ2-5; the D gene is possibly TRBD2 (5 bases). The CDR3 totals 17 residues. Germline V gene lookup returns CDR1 MGHRA and CDR2 YSYEKL. Trimming left V 0 bases short and J 0 bases short, with 14 bases between.

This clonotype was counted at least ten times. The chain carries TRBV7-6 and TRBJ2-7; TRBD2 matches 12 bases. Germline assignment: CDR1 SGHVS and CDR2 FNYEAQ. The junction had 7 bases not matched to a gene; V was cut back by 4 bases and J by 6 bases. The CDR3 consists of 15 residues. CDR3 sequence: CASSSLTSGSPEQYF. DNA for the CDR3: TGTGCCAGCAGCTCCTTGACTAGCGGGAGCCCCGAGCAGTACTTC. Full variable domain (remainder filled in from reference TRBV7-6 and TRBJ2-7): GAGVSQSPRYKVTKRGQDVALRCDPISGHVSLYWYRQALGQGPEFLTYFNYEAQQDKSGLPNDRFSAERPEGSISTLTIQRTEQRDSAMYRCASSSLTSGSPEQYFGPGTRLTVT.

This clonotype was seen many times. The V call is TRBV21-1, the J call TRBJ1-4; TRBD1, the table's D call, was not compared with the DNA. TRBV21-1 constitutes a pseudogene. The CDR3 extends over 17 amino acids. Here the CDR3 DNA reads TGTGCCAGCAGCGGGACAGCGATCGACGCAACTAATGAAAAACTGTTTTTT. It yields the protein CASSGTAIDATNEKLFF.

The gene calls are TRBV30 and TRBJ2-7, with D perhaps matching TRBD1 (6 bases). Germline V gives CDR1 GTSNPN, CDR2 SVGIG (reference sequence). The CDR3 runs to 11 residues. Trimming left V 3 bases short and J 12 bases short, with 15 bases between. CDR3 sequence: CAWSQGPQVYF. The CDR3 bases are TGTGCCTGGAGCCAGGGGCCCCAGGTGTACTTC.